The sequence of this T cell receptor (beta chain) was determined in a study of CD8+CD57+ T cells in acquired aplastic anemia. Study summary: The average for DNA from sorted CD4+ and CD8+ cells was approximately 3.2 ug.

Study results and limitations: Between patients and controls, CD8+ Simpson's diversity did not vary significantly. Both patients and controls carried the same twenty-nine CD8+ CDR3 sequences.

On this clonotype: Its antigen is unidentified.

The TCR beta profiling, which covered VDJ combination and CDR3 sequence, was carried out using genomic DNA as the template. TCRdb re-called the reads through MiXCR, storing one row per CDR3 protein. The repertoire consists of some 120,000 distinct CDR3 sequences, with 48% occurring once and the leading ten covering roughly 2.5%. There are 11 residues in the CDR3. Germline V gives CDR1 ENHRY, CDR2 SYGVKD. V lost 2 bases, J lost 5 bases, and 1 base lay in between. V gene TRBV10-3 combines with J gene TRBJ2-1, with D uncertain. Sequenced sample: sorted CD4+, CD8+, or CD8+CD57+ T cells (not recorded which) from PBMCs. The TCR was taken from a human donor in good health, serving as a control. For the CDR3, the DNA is TGTGCCATCAGTGAGGACAATGAGCAGTTCTTC. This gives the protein CAISEDNEQFF.